The 3 T cell receptor beta chains presented below share a single source sample, sequenced in a study of T cells in tuberculosis. Assay used: immunoSEQ multiplex PCR; TCRdb lists only in-frame clones, some missing. Among 50,000 to 65,000 clones listed, approximately 88% were seen once. Sorting used thawed, overnight-rested PBMC stained with anti-CD3, a viability dye and GMM-loaded CD1B tetramer. The CD1B tetramers carried C32 glucose monomycolate purified from Rhodococcus equi. Sequencing was carried out using CD1b-GMM tetramer-negative cells sorted from PBMCs. Receptors originate from an adult woman with latent tuberculosis.

V usage is TRBV30 and J usage is TRBJ1-2, with D possibly being TRBD1 (5 bases). CDR1 is GTSNPN and CDR2 is SVGIG in the germline V gene (reference sequence). The CDR3 runs 14 residues. The ends were cut back, 0 bases at V and 2 bases at J, with 10 bases in the middle. In DNA, the CDR3 is TGTGCCTGGAGTGTACTATCAGGGAACTATGGCTACACCTTC. Amino acid sequence: CAWSVLSGNYGYTF.

The V gene is TRBV12-5, the J gene TRBJ1-1; weak D call: TRBD1 (5 bases). CDR1 is LGHNT, CDR2 FRNRAP, per germline. The CDR3 has 16 amino acids. V shed 3 bases and J shed 0 bases, with 14 bases lying between them. CDR3 protein: CASGFDRVSMNTEAFF. Written as DNA, the CDR3 is TGTGCTAGTGGTTTTGACAGAGTTTCAATGAACACTGAAGCTTTCTTT.

This chain uses TRBV9 with TRBJ2-5; 9 bases line up with TRBD1. The CDR3 has 15 residues. Trimming at V came to 4 bases and at J to 3 bases, leaving 7 bases not matched to a gene. Germline assignment: CDR1 SGDLS and CDR2 YYNGEE. CDR3 sequence (DNA): TGTGCCAGCAGCCTTGGGACAGGGACCGAAGAGACCCAGTACTTC. This gives the protein CASSLGTGTEETQYF.